This TCR beta chain appears in the sequencing data of a study of OX40 agonist ivuxolimab in advanced cancers. Whole-study context: Having had anti-PD-1, anti-PD-L1 or anti-CTLA-4 therapy before was allowed, and more than 35% had some. Study observations and caveats: CD8+ T cells (on average) carried more expanded clones than CD4+ T cells. The authors also found low normalized T-cell clonal expansion in some nonresponders.

This clone has just one count. The antigen is undetermined. Clones were sequenced by immunoSEQ multiplex PCR, and TCRdb holds only the in-frame ones, with some missing. The table records about 80,000 clones, about 93% of them present only once. Autoimmune disease history or systemic immunosuppression was exclusionary. The V end lost 4 bases, the J end lost 0 bases, and 13 bases lay between the germline ends. This CDR3 has 16 amino acids. The germline V gene encodes CDR1 SQVTM and CDR2 ANQGSEA. The genes are TRBV29-1 and TRBJ2-6; unclear D gene. The sample in question was CD4+ or CD8+ T cells sorted from blood, obtained in a trial of the OX40 agonist ivuxolimab. This clonotype was sampled from an adult with an advanced solid tumor such as melanoma, head and neck, liver or kidney cancer. This chain's CDR3 is CSVGTVTSSGANVLTF. CDR3 nucleotide sequence: TGCAGCGTTGGTACAGTAACGAGCTCTGGGGCCAACGTCCTGACTTTC.